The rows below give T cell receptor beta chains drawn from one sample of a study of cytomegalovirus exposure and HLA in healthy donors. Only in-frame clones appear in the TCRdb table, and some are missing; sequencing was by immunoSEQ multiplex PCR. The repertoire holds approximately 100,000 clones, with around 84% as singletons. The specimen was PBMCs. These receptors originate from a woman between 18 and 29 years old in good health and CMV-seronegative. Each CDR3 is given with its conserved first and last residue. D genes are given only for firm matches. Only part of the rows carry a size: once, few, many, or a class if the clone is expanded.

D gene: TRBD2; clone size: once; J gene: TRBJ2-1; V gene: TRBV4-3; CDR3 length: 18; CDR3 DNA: TGCGCCAGCAGCCAAGATGGGGCTAGCGGGAGCTCCTACAATGAGCAGTTCTTC; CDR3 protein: CASSQDGASGSSYNEQFF
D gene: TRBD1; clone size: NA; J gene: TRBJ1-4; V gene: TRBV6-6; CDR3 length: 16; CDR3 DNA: TGTGCCAGCAGTTTGGCTTTCAGGGGGTGGGGTGAAAAACTGTTTTTT; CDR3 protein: CASSLAFRGWGEKLFF
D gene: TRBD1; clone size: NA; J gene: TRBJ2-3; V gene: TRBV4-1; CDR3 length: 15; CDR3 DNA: TGCGCCAGCAGCCCGGAGAGGACAGGTCACGAGGAGCAGTATTTT; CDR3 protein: CASSPERTGHEEQYF
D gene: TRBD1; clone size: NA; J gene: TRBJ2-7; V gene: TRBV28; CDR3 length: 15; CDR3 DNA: TGTGCCAGCAGTTCCCACAGGGGTCTGAGACACGAGCAGTACTTC; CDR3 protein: CASSSHRGLRHEQYF
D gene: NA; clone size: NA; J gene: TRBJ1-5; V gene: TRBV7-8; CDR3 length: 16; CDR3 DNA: TGTGCCAGCAGCCCATCGTGGCAGGTGGCCGATCAGCCCCAGCATTTT; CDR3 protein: CASSPSWQVADQPQHF
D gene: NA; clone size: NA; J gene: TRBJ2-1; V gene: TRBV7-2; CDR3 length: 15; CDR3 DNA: TGTGCCAGCAGCTTAGCTAGCGGAAACTACAATGAGCAGTTCTTC; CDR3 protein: CASSLASGNYNEQFF
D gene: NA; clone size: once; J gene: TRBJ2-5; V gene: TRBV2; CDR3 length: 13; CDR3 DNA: TGTGCCAGCAGGGCCGGGTCGCGAGAGACCCAGTACTTC; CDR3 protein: CASRAGSRETQYF
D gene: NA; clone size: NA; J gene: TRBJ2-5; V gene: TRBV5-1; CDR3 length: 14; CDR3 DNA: TGCGCCAGCAGCTACCTAGCAAACCAAGAGACCCAGTACTTC; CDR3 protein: CASSYLANQETQYF
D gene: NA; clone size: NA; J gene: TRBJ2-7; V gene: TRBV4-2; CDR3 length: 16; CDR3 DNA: TGTGCCAGCAGCCAATCCACAGGGTCGGGCTCCTACGAGCAGTACTTC; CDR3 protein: CASSQSTGSGSYEQYF
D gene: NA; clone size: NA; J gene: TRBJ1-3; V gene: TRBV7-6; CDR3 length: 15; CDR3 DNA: TGTGCCAGCAGCCCCGGCACAGGGACTGGAAACACCATATATTTT; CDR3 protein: CASSPGTGTGNTIYF
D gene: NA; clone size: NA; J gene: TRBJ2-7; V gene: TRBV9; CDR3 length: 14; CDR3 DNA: TGTGCCAGCAGCGTAGGACTTCTCGGCCACGAGCAGTACTTC; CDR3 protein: CASSVGLLGHEQYF
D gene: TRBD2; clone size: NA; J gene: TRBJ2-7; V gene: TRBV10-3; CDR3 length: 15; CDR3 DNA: TGTGCCATCAGTGAGCCGGGAGGTTCATCCTACGAGCAGTACTTC; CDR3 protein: CAISEPGGSSYEQYF
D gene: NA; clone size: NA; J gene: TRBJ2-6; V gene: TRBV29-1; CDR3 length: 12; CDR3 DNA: TGCAGCGTTGTATCTGGGGCCAACGTCCTGACTTTC; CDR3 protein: CSVVSGANVLTF
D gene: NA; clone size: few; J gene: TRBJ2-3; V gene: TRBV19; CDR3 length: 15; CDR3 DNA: TGTGCCAGTAGTCCGCGGGGAAGGGGCACAGATACGCAGTATTTT; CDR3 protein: CASSPRGRGTDTQYF
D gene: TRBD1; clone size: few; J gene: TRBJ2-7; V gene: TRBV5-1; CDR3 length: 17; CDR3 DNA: TGCGCCAGCAGCTTGGCGGCAGGGGGATCGAGGCTCCACGAGCAGTACTTC; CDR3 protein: CASSLAAGGSRLHEQYF
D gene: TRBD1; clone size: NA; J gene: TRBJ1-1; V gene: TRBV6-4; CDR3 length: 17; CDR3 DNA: TGTGCCAGCAGTGCCCCCTCCCTTCAGGGGGCAAACACTGAAGCTTTCTTT; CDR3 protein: CASSAPSLQGANTEAFF
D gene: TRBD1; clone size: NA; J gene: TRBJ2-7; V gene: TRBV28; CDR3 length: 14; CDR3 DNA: TGTGCCAGCAGGTCGCCGGGACAGCCCTACGAGCAGTACTTC; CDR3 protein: CASRSPGQPYEQYF
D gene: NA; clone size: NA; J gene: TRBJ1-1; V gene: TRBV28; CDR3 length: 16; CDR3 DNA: TGTGCCAGCTGGCTTCAGGGTCGGGCGGTGGGCACTGAAGCTTTCTTT; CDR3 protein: CASWLQGRAVGTEAFF
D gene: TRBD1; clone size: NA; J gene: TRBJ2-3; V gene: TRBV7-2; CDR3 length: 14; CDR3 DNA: TGTGCCAGCAGCCTAATGACAGGGGCAGATACGCAGTATTTT; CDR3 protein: CASSLMTGADTQYF
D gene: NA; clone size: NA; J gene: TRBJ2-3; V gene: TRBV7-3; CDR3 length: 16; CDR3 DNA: TGTGCCAGCAGCCCATTGTCCTCGGGGAGCACAGATACGCAGTATTTT; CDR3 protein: CASSPLSSGSTDTQYF
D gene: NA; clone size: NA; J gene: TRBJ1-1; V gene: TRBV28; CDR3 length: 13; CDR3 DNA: TGTGCCAGCAGTTTTTCGGGATCCTCTGAAGCTTTCTTT; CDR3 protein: CASSFSGSSEAFF
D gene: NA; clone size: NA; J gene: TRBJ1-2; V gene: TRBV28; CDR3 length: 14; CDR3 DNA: TGTGCCATCGGAGGGCAGCAGACTAACTATGGCTACACCTTC; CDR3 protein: CAIGGQQTNYGYTF
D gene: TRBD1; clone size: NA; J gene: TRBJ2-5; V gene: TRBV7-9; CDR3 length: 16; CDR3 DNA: TGTGCCAGCAGCCACGGGGGACAGGCCGGAATGGGGACCCAGTACTTC; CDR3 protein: CASSHGGQAGMGTQYF
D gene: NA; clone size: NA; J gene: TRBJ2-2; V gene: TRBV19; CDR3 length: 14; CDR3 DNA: TGTGCCAGTAGTTGGGAGGAGATGGCCGGGGAGCTGTTTTTT; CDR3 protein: CASSWEEMAGELFF
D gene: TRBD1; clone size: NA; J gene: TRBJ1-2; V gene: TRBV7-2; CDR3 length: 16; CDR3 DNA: TGTGCCAGCAGCTACCGCGGGGGGGGGACAGACTATGGCTACACCTTC; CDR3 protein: CASSYRGGGTDYGYTF
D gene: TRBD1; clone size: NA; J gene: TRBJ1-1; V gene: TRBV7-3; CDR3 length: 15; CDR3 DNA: TGTGCCAGCAGCCCATGGACAGGAATGAACACTGAAGCTTTCTTT; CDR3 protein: CASSPWTGMNTEAFF
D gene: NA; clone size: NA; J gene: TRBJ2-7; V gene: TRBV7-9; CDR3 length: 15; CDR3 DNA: TGTGCCAGCAGCTTAGGCGTTAGCGTTTCCTACGAGCAGTACTTC; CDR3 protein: CASSLGVSVSYEQYF
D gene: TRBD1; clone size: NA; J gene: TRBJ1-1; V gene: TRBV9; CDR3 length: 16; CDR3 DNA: TGTGCCAGCAGCGTAGAGGGAACAGGGGCGAACACTGAAGCTTTCTTT; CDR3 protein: CASSVEGTGANTEAFF
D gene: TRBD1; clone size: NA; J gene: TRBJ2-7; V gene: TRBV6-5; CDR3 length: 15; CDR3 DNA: TGTGCCAGCACCCCATCCCAGGGGGCTTCCTACGAGCAGTACTTC; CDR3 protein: CASTPSQGASYEQYF
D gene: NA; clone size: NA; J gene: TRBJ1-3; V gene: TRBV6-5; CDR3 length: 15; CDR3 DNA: TGTGCCAGCAGCCTCCAGGGATTCTCTGGAAACACCATATATTTT; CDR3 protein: CASSLQGFSGNTIYF
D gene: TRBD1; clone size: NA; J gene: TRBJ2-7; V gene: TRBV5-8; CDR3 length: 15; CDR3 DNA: TGTGCCAGCAGCTATACAGGGGTCGGGTCCTACGAGCAGTACTTC; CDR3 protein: CASSYTGVGSYEQYF
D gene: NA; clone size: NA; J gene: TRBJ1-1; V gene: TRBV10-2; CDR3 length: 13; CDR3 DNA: TGCGCCAGCAGAGATCAACCGGGGTCTGAAGCTTTCTTT; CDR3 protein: CASRDQPGSEAFF
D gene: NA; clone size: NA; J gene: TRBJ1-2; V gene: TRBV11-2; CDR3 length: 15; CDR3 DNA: TGTGCCAGCAGCTTAGAGCTGGGGCATAACTATGGCTACACCTTC; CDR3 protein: CASSLELGHNYGYTF
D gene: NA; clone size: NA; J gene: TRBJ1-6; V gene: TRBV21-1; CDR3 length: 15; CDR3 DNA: TGTGCCAGCAGCAAAGGGACAGGCCCAATTTCACCCCTCCACTTT; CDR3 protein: CASSKGTGPISPLHF
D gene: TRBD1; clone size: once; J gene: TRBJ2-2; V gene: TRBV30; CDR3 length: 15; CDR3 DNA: TGTGCCGGCCCAGCAAAGGGGGCCATTACCGGGGAGCTGTTTTTT; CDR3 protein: CAGPAKGAITGELFF
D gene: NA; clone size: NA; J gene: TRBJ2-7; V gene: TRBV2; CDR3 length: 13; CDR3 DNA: TGTGCCAGCATGTACAGGGCGGTTTACGAGCAGTACTTC; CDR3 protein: CASMYRAVYEQYF
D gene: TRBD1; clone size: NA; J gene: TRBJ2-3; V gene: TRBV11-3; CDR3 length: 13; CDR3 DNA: TGTGCCAGCAGCCGGGACAGGGCAGATACGCAGTATTTT; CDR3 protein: CASSRDRADTQYF
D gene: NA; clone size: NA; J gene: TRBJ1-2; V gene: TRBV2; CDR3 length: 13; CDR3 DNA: TGTGCCAGCAGGAGACAGGCGACCTATGGCTACACCTTC; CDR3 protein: CASRRQATYGYTF
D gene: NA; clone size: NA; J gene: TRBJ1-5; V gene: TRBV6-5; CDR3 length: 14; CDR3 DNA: TGTGCCAGCACCCCGACCGAGAGGCCTCAGCCCCAGCATTTT; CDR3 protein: CASTPTERPQPQHF
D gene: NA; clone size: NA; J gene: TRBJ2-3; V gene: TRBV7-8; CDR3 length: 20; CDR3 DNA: TGTGCCAGCAGCCTACTCCGGACGGGGGATACGTCCCATAGAACAGATACGCAGTATTTT; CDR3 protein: CASSLLRTGDTSHRTDTQYF
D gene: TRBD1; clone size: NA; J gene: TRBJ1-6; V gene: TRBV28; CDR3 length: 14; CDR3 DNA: TGTGCCAGCAGTTACCCGGGACAGAGATCCCCCCTCCACTTT; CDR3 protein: CASSYPGQRSPLHF
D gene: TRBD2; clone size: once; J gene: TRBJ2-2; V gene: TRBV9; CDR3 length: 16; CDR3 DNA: TGTGCCAGCAGCCGTCCCCGACTAGCGGGAGCCGGGGAGCTGTTTTTT; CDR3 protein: CASSRPRLAGAGELFF
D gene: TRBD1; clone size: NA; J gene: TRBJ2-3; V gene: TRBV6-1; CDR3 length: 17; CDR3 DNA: TGTGCCAGCAGTGCCCAGTGGGGGACAGGGGGCACAGATACGCAGTATTTT; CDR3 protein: CASSAQWGTGGTDTQYF
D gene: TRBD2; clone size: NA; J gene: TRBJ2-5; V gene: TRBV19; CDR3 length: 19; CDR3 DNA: TGTGCCAGTAGTATCGGAGCGGGGGGCCCGATTTTAAGCTCAGAGACCCAGTACTTC; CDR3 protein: CASSIGAGGPILSSETQYF
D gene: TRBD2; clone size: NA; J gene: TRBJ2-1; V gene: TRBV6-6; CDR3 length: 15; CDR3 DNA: TGTGCCAGCAGTCTTAGCGGGATCCCCTGGAATGAGCAGTTCTTC; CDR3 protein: CASSLSGIPWNEQFF
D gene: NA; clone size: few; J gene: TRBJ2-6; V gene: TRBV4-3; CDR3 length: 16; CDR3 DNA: TGCGCCAGCAGCCAAAATCAGGGGATGGGGGCCAACGTCCTGACTTTC; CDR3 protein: CASSQNQGMGANVLTF
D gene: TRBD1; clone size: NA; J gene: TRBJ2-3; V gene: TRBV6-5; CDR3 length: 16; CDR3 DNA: TGTGCCAGCAGTTACTCGGGGACAGGGAGGACAGATACGCAGTATTTT; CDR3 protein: CASSYSGTGRTDTQYF
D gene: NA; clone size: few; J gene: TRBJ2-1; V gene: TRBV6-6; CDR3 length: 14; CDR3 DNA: TGTGCCAGCAGCTCGCCGTTTGTTAGCAATGAGCAGTTCTTC; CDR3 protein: CASSSPFVSNEQFF
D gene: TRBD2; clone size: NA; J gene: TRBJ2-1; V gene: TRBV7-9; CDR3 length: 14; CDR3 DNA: TGTTCCAGCAGCTCCGGGACTAGCTACAATGAGCAGTTCTTC; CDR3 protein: CSSSSGTSYNEQFF
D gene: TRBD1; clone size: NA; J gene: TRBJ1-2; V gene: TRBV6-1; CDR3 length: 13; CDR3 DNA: TGTGCCAGCAGTGAGGGACAGGGCTATGGCTACACCTTC; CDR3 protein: CASSEGQGYGYTF
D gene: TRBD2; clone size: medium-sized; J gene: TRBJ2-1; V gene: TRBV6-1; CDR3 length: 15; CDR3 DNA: TGTGCCAGCAGTGGAGAGCGGGGGGGATACAATGAGCAGTTCTTC; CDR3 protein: CASSGERGGYNEQFF
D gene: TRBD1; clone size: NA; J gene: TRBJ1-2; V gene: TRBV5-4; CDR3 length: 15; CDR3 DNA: TGTGCCAGCAGCTGGGACAGGGGAACGGGGAATGGCTACACCTTC; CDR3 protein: CASSWDRGTGNGYTF
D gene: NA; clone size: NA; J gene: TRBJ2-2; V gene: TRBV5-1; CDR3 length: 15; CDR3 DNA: TGCGCCAGCAGCTTCCTGGGGCCGAACACCGGGGAGCTGTTTTTT; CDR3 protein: CASSFLGPNTGELFF
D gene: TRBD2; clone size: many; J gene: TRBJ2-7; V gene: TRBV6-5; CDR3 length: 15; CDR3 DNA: TGTGCCAGCAGTTACACTAGCGGGAGAAAGCGCGAGCAGTACTTC; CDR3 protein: CASSYTSGRKREQYF